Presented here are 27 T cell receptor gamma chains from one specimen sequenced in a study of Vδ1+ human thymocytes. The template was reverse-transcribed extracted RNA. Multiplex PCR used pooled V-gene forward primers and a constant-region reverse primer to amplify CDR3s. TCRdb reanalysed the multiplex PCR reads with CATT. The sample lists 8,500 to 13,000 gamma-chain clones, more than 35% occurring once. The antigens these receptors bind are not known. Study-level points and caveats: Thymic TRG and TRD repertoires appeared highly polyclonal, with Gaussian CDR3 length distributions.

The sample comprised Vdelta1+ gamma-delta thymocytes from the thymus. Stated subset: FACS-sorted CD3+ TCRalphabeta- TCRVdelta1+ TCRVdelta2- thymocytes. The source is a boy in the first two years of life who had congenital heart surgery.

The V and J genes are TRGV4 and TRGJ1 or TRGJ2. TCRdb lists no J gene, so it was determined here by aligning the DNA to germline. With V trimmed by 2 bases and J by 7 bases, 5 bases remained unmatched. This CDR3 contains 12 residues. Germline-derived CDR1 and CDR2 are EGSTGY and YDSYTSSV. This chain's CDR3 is CATWDVKYKKLF. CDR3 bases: TGTGCCACCTGGGATGTGAAGTATAAGAAACTCTTT.

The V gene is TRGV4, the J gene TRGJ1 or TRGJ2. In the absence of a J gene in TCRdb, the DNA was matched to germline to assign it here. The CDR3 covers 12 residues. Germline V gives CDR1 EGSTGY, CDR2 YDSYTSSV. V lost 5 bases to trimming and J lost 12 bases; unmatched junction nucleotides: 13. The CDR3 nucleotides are TGTGCCACCTGGGCTTTTACCGGGGGGAAACTCTTT. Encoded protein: CATWAFTGGKLF.

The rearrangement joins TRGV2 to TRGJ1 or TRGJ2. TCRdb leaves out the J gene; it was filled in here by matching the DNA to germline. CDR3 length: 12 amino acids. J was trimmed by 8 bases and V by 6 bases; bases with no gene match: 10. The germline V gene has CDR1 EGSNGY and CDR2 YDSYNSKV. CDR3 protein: CATWPFINKKLF. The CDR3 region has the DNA TGTGCCACCTGGCCCTTCATAAATAAGAAACTCTTT.

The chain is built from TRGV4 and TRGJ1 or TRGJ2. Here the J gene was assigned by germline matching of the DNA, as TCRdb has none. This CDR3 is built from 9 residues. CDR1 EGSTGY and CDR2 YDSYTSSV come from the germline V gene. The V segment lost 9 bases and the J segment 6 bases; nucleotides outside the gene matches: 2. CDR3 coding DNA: TGTGCCACCAGTTATAAGAAACTCTTT. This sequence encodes CATSYKKLF.

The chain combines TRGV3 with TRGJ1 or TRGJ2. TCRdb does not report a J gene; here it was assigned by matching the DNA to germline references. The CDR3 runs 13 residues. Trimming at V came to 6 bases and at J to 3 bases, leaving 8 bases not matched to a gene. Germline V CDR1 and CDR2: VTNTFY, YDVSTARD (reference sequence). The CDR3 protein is CATWRPPYYKKLF. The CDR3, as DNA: TGTGCCACCTGGAGACCACCTTATTATAAGAAACTCTTT.

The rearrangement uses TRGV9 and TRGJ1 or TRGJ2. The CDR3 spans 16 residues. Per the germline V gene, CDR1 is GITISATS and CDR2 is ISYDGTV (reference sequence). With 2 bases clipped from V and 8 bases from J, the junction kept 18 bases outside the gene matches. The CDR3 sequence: CALWEADYLCGNKKLF. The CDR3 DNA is TGTGCCTTGTGGGAGGCCGACTACCTTTGTGGGAATAAGAAACTCTTT.

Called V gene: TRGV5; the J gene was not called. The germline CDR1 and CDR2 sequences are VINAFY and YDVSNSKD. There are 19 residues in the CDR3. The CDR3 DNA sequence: TGTGCCACCTGGGACAGGCTACGGGTTGCTTCGTTCTCGGATTATAAGAAACTCTTC. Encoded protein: CATWDRLRVASFSDYKKLF.

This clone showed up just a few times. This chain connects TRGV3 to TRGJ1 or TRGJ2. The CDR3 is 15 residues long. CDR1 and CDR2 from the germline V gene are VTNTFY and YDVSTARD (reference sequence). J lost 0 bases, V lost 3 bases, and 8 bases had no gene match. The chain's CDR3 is CATWDGSSNYYKKLF. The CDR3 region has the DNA TGTGCCACCTGGGACGGGAGTTCGAATTATTATAAGAAACTCTTT.

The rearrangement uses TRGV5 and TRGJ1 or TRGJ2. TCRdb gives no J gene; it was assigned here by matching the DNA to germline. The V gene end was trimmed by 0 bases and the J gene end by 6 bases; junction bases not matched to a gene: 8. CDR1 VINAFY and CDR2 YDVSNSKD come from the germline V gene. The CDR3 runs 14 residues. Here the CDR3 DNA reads TGTGCCACCTGGGACAGGCCGACTTGTTATAAGAAACTCTTT. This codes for CATWDRPTCYKKLF.

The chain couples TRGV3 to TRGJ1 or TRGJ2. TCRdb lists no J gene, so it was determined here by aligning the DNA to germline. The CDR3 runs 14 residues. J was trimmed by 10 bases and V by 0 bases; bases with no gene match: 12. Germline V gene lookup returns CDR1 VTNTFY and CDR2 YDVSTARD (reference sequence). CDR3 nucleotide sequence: TGTGCCACCTGGGACAGGCTAGACCGGACAAAGAAACTCTTT. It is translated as CATWDRLDRTKKLF.

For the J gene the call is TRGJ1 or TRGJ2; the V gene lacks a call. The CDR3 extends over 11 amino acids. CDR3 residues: CAFWEALEKLF. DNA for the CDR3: TGTGCCTTCTGGGAGGCCCTCGAGAAACTCTTT.

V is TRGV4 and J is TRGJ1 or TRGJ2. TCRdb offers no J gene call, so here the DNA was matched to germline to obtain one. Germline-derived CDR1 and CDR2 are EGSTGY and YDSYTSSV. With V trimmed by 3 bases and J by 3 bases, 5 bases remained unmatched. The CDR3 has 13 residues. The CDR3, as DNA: TGTGCCACCTGGGATAACCTTTATTATAAGAAACTCTTT. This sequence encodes CATWDNLYYKKLF.

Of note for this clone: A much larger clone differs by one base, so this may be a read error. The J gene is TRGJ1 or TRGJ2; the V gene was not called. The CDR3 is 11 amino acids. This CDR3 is CATWDSRKKLF. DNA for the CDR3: TGTGCCACCTGGGACAGCCGTAAGAAACTCTTT.

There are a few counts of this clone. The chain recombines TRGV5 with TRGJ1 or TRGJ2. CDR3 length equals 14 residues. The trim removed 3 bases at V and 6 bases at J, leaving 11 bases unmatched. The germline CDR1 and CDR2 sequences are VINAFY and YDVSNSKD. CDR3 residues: CATWDYERGYKKLF. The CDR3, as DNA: TGTGCCACCTGGGACTACGAACGTGGTTATAAGAAACTCTTT.

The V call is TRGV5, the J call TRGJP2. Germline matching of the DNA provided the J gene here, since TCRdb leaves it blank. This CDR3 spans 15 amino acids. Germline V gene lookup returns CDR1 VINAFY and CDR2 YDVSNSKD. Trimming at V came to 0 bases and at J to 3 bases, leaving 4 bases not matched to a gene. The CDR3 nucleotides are TGTGCCACCTGGGACAGGACCGGTAGTGATTGGATCAAGACGTTT. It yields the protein CATWDRTGSDWIKTF.

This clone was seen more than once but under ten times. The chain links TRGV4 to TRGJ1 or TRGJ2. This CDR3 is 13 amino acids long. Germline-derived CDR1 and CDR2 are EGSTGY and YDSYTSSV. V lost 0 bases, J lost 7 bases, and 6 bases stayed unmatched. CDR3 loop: CATWDGLTYKKLF. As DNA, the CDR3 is TGTGCCACCTGGGATGGGCTAACATATAAGAAACTCTTT.

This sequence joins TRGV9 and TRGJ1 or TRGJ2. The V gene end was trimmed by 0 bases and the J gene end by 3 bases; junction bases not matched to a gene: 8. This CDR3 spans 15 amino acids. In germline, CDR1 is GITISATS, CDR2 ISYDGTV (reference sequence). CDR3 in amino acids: CALWEVRGSYYKKLF. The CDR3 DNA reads TGTGCCTTGTGGGAGGTGCGGGGGTCTTATTATAAGAAACTCTTT.

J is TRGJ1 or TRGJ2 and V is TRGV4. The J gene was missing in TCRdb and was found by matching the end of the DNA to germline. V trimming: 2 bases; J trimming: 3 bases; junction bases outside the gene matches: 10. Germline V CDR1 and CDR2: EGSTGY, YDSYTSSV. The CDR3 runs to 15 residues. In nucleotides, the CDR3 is TGTGCCACCTGGGATGCGGCGGGGATTTATTATAAGAAACTCTTT. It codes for CATWDAAGIYYKKLF.

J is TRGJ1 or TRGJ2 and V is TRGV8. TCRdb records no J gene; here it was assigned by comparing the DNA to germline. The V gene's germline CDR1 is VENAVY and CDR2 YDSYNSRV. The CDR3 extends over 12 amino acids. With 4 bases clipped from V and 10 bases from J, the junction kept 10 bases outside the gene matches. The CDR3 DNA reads TGTGCCACCTGGGACCCCCTAAGGAAGAAACTCTTT. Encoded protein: CATWDPLRKKLF.

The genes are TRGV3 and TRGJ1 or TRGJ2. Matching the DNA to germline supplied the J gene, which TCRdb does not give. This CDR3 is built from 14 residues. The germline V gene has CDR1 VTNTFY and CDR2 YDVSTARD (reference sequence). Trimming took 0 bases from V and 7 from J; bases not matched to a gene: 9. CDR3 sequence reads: CATWDRLPGYKKLF. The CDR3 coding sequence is TGTGCCACCTGGGACAGGCTTCCAGGCTATAAGAAACTCTTT.

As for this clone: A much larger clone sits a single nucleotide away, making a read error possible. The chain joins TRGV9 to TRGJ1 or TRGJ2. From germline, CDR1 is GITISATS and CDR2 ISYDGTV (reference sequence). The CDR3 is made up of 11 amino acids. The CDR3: CALRDYYKKLF. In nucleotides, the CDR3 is TGTGCCTTGAGGGATTATTATAAGAAACTCTTT.

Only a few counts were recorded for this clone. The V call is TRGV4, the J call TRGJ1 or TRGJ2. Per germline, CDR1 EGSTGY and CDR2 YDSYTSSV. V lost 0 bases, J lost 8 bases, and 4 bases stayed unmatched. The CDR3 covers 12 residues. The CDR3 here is CATWDGPNKKLF. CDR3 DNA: TGTGCCACCTGGGATGGGCCCAATAAGAAACTCTTT.

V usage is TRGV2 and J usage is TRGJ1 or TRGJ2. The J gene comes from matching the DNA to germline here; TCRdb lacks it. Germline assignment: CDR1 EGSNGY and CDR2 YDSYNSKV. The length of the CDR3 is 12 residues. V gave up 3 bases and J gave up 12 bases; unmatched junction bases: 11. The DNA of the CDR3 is TGTGCCACCTGGGACCTTGCTGGGCGGAAACTCTTT. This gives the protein CATWDLAGRKLF.

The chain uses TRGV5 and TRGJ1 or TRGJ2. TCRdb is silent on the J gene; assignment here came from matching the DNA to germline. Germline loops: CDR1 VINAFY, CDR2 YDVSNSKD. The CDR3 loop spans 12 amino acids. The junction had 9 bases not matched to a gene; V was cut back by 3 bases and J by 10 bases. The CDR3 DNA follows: TGTGCCACCTGGGACTGTCCTTGGAAGAAACTCTTT. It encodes CATWDCPWKKLF.

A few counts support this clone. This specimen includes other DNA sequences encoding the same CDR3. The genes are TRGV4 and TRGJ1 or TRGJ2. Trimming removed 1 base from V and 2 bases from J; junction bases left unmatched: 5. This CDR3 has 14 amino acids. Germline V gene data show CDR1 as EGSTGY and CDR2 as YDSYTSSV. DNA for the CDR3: TGTGCCACCTGGGATGGACCGGATTATTATAAGAAACTCTTT. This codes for CATWDGPDYYKKLF.

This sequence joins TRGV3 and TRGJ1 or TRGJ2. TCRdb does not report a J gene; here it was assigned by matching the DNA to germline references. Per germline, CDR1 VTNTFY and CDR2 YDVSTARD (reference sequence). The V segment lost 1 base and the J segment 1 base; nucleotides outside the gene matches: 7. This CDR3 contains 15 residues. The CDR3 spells CATWDREINYYKKLF. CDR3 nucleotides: TGTGCCACCTGGGACAGAGAGATTAATTATTATAAGAAACTCTTT.

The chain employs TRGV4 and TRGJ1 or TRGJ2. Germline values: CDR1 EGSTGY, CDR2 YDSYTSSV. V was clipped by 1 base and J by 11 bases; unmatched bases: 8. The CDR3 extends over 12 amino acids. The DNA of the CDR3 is TGTGCCACCTGGGATGGATGGTGGGAGAAACTCTTT. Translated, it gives CATWDGWWEKLF.